What follows are 20 T cell receptor beta chains derived from one specimen sequenced in a study of vaccination effects on CD4 cells after COVID-19. With the ViraFEST assay, the study expanded antigen-specific CD4+ T cells using viral peptide pools, then sequenced them. Investigators separated out CD4+ T cells once about 10 days of culture had passed. Nucleocapsid antibody tests were negative, and the vaccine recipients had no prior SARS-CoV-2 infection. Method: immunoSEQ multiplex PCR; TCRdb's copy keeps in-frame clones and lacks some. The table has about 43,000 clones, roughly four fifths seen once. For these receptors, no antigen is known. Sample: CD4+ T cells from PBMCs cultured with SARS-CoV-2 spike peptides, taken before COVID-19 vaccination. The receptors derive from a human donor who received a COVID-19 vaccine.

The chain uses TRBV14 and TRBJ2-2, with 9 bases matching TRBD1. Trimming took 3 bases from V and 0 from J; bases not matched to a gene: 8. The CDR3 is 18 residues long. Germline loops: CDR1 SGHDN, CDR2 FVKESK. CDR3 loop: CASSHFYGQGSNTGELFF. The CDR3 coding sequence is TGTGCCAGCAGCCACTTTTACGGACAGGGGTCGAACACCGGGGAGCTGTTTTTT.

This CDR3 is CASSEIRGAEQYV. The CDR3 coding sequence is TGTGCCAGCAGTGAAATTAGGGGAGCCGAGCAGTACGTC. The chain joins TRBV2 to TRBJ2-7, with D perhaps matching TRBD1 or TRBD2 (5 bases each). The CDR3 is made up of 13 amino acids. Per the germline V gene, CDR1 is SNHLY and CDR2 is FYNNEI. V gave up 2 bases and J gave up 6 bases, with 11 bases separating them.

CDR3 in amino acids: CATSDSGNEQFF. DNA of the CDR3: TGTGCCACCAGTGATTCCGGTAATGAGCAGTTCTTC. This sequence joins TRBV24-1 and TRBJ2-1; D is unresolved. Germline CDR1 reads KGHDR; CDR2 reads SFDVKD. This CDR3 contains 12 residues. Deletions cut 2 bases from V and 7 bases from J, with 5 bases between.

V is TRBV5-5 and J is TRBJ1-3; D uncertain. The CDR3 loop spans 15 amino acids. Germline-derived CDR1 and CDR2 are SGHKS and YYEKEE (reference sequence). The ends were cut back, 2 bases at V and 4 bases at J, with 13 bases in the middle. CDR3 sequence reads: CASSFAPGLGNTIYF. The CDR3 nucleotides read TGTGCCAGCAGCTTCGCTCCCGGGCTAGGAAACACCATATATTTT.

The chain uses TRBV6-4 and TRBJ2-7; 10 positions match TRBD1. This CDR3 has 14 amino acids. The germline V gene encodes CDR1 MRHNA and CDR2 SNTAGT. The junction had 6 bases not matched to a gene; V was cut back by 4 bases and J by 6 bases. CDR3 region: CASSGRDRGREQYV. The CDR3 DNA follows: TGTGCCAGCAGTGGAAGGGACAGGGGCCGCGAGCAGTACGTC.

The sample holds a few counts of this clone. This rearrangement joins TRBV2 to TRBJ1-4; D possibly corresponds to TRBD1 (6 bases). The germline gives CDR1 SNHLY, CDR2 FYNNEI. Trimming shortened V by 3 bases and J by 7 bases, and 18 bases separated the two germline ends. CDR3 length: 16 residues. Here the CDR3 reads CASSDLLGGAPEKLFF. In DNA form, the CDR3 reads TGTGCCAGCAGTGATTTGTTGGGGGGGGCCCCTGAAAAACTGTTTTTT.

The gene calls are TRBV5-1 and TRBJ2-1, with 10 bases aligning to TRBD2. The length of the CDR3 is 15 residues. With V trimmed by 3 bases and J by 7 bases, 7 bases remained unmatched. Germline V gene data show CDR1 as SGHRS and CDR2 as YFSETQ. CDR3 region: CASSSGSGGANEQFF. Here the CDR3 DNA reads TGCGCCAGCAGCTCGGGGAGCGGGGGGGCGAATGAGCAGTTCTTC.

The genes are TRBV27 and TRBJ2-3, with TRBD2 identical over 7 bases. The ends lost 1 base at V and 3 bases at J; junction bases unmatched: 19. Germline CDR1 reads MNHEY; CDR2 reads SMNVEV (reference sequence). There are 20 residues in the CDR3. Here the CDR3 reads CASSLYEQGVPGGGTDTQYF. For the CDR3, the DNA is TGTGCCAGCAGTTTATACGAGCAAGGTGTCCCGGGGGGAGGTACAGATACGCAGTATTTT.

As DNA, the CDR3 is TGTGCCAGCAGTTTGGACGTTAACACTGAAGCTTTCTTT. This translates into CASSLDVNTEAFF. This chain uses TRBV28 with TRBJ1-1, with D uncertain. The CDR3 runs 13 residues. In germline, CDR1 is MDHEN, CDR2 SYDVKM. V was clipped by 3 bases and J by 2 bases, with 7 bases between them.

The gene calls are TRBV9 and TRBJ1-5; D gene uncertain. Germline CDR1 and CDR2: SGDLS and YYNGEE. The V and J ends lost 2 bases and 0 bases respectively, with 18 bases between them. The CDR3 runs 18 residues. The chain's CDR3 is CASSVRRTRRNSNQPQHF. The CDR3 region has the DNA TGTGCCAGCAGCGTGAGGAGGACCCGTAGAAATAGCAATCAGCCCCAGCATTTT.

V is TRBV29-1 and J is TRBJ2-3, with D possibly TRBD2 on 7 matching bases. Trimming pared 4 bases from V and 4 bases from J, leaving 21 bases between. Germline V gene sequence: CDR1 SQVTM, CDR2 ANQGSEA. This CDR3 comprises 16 residues. CDR3 protein: CSVASGLRGPPDTQYF. In nucleotides, the CDR3 is TGCAGCGTTGCCTCCGGACTGCGGGGGCCCCCAGATACGCAGTATTTT.

This CDR3 reads CASRSGTGLAFF. The DNA of the CDR3 is TGTGCCAGCAGATCCGGGACAGGGCTGGCTTTCTTT. This chain connects TRBV6-5 to TRBJ1-1, with 9 bases identical to TRBD1. There are 12 residues in the CDR3. The germline CDR1 and CDR2 sequences are MNHEY and SVGAGI. Trimming removed 6 bases from V and 11 bases from J; junction bases left unmatched: 7.

The rearrangement joins TRBV7-2 to TRBJ2-5; D is ambiguous. Trimming cost V 0 bases and J 0 bases, with 8 bases left between them. Germline CDR1 is SGHTA and CDR2 is FQGNSA. CDR3 length equals 15 residues. The CDR3 region is CASSLAGWYQETQYF. The CDR3 nucleotides read TGTGCCAGCAGCTTAGCGGGGTGGTACCAAGAGACCCAGTACTTC.

This chain uses TRBV10-2 with TRBJ2-5; no reliable D call. From germline, CDR1 is WSHSY and CDR2 SAAADI. Trimming cost V 2 bases and J 4 bases, with 8 bases left between them. This CDR3 is built from 13 residues. The CDR3 nucleotides read TGCGCCAGCAGTGAGGCACCCGGAGAGACCCAGTACTTC. Protein product: CASSEAPGETQYF.

This rearrangement joins TRBV6-5 to TRBJ2-3; 9 bases line up with TRBD2. Per germline, CDR1 MNHEY and CDR2 SVGAGI. The length of the CDR3 is 15 residues. V shed 4 bases and J 9 bases; nucleotides not matched to a gene: 11. The CDR3, as DNA: TGTGCCAGCAGTTTGTCCCCCGGGACTAGCCTAACGCAGTATTTT. As protein: CASSLSPGTSLTQYF.

The chain uses TRBV28 and TRBJ1-3; perhaps TRBD1 as D (5 bases). The V and J ends lost 10 bases and 0 bases respectively, with 16 bases between them. Germline CDR1 and CDR2: MDHEN and SYDVKM. The CDR3 length is 15 residues. CDR3 DNA: TGTGCCACCCGGGACGGGGGAAGCTCTGGAAACACCATATATTTT. Translation gives CATRDGGSSGNTIYF.

The chain joins TRBV7-2 to TRBJ1-6; 8 nucleotides line up with TRBD1. Germline loops: CDR1 SGHTA, CDR2 FQGNSA. Trimming removed 5 bases from V and 12 bases from J; junction bases left unmatched: 3. This CDR3 spans 12 amino acids. The CDR3 reads CASSRDRGPLHF. CDR3 nucleotide sequence: TGTGCCAGCAGCCGCGACAGGGGACCCCTCCACTTT.

The chain combines TRBV5-1 with TRBJ1-6, with 7 nucleotides matching TRBD1. The V and J ends lost 4 bases and 7 bases, in that order; junction bases with no gene match: 8. This CDR3 comprises 15 residues. CDR1 and CDR2 (germline): SGHRS, YFSETQ. In DNA form, the CDR3 reads TGCGCCAGCAGCGGTGGGACAGCTATAAATTCACCCCTCCACTTT. Amino acids: CASSGGTAINSPLHF. Combining the CDR3 with reference TRBV5-1 and TRBJ1-6 gives the whole variable domain KAGVTQTPRYLIKTRGQQVTLSCSPISGHRSVSWYQQTPGQGLQFLFEYFSETQRNKGNFPGRFSGRQFSNSRSEMNVSTLELGDSALYLCASSGGTAINSPLHFGNGTRLTVT.

The CDR3 region is CASSDGRAHSNQPQHF. The CDR3 coding sequence is TGCGCCAGCAGTGATGGGAGGGCCCATAGCAATCAGCCCCAGCATTTT. The chain is built from TRBV10-2 and TRBJ1-5; D gene uncertain. Germline V gene lookup returns CDR1 WSHSY and CDR2 SAAADI. V was trimmed by 3 bases and J by 0 bases, leaving 12 bases between them. The CDR3 is 16 amino acids.

The V and J genes are TRBV10-1 and TRBJ2-5; D uncertain. Germline loops: CDR1 WNHNN, CDR2 SYGVQD (reference sequence). The CDR3 extends over 13 amino acids. The ends were cut back, 6 bases at V and 5 bases at J, with 13 bases in the middle. The CDR3, as DNA: TGCGCCAGCAGCCGCGGCCAGGCGGAGACCCAGTACTTC. It translates to CASSRGQAETQYF.